A single sample is the source of the 24 T cell receptor beta chains below, sequenced in a study of cytomegalovirus exposure and HLA in healthy donors. Amplification used 60 Vbeta primers and 13 Jbeta primers. Produced via immunoSEQ multiplex PCR; TCRdb's table is partial and in-frame only. The repertoire holds 78,000 or so clones, with about 88% as singletons. Specimen: PBMCs. Receptors originate from a woman between 50 and 59 years old in good health and CMV-seronegative.

The chain uses TRBV28 and TRBJ2-4, with TRBD2 as a possible D gene (6 bases). CDR3 length: 10 amino acids. The V end was cut by 8 bases, the J end by 7 bases, with 6 bases between. CDR1 and CDR2 (germline): MDHEN, SYDVKM. The CDR3, as DNA: TGTGCCAGCGGGAGGAACATTCAGTACTTC. Its protein is CASGRNIQYF.

The rearrangement uses TRBV25-1 and TRBJ2-7, with D perhaps matching TRBD1 (5 bases). Germline CDR1 reads MGHDK; CDR2 reads SYGVNS. V lost 6 bases, J lost 2 bases, and 11 bases lay in between. The CDR3 is made up of 13 amino acids. The CDR3 loop is CASSDGHTYEQYF. The CDR3 DNA reads TGTGCCAGCAGCGATGGACATACCTACGAGCAGTACTTC.

A single count supports this clone. The V gene is TRBV6-5, the J gene TRBJ2-2; 7 positions match TRBD1. The CDR3 covers 15 residues. The germline V gene encodes CDR1 MNHEY and CDR2 SVGAGI. The ends lost 0 bases at V and 6 bases at J; junction bases unmatched: 4. This chain's CDR3 is CASSYSTGRSGELFF. The DNA of the CDR3 is TGTGCCAGCAGTTACTCGACAGGGCGGTCCGGGGAGCTGTTTTTT.

This clone has just one count. This chain connects TRBV28 to TRBJ2-7; D ambiguous. The CDR3 totals 15 residues. V was clipped by 4 bases and J by 0 bases, with 13 bases between them. In germline, CDR1 is MDHEN, CDR2 SYDVKM. CDR3 protein: CASSSQNLYSYEQYF. The CDR3 bases are TGTGCCAGCAGTTCACAAAACCTTTACTCCTACGAGCAGTACTTC.

The rearrangement links TRBV7-8 to TRBJ1-1; D ambiguous. This CDR3 spans 13 amino acids. Germline V gives CDR1 SGHVS, CDR2 FQNEAQ. V was pared by 1 base and J by 8 bases, with 11 bases between. Here the CDR3 reads CASSLGRYPEAFF. Here the CDR3 DNA reads TGTGCCAGCAGCTTAGGGAGATATCCCGAAGCTTTCTTT.

V gene TRBV25-1 combines with J gene TRBJ2-2; TRBD1 matches 9 bases. The CDR3 length is 14 residues. Germline V gene lookup returns CDR1 MGHDK and CDR2 SYGVNS. The junction had 6 bases not matched to a gene; V was cut back by 7 bases and J by 6 bases. The CDR3: CASTGTGFSGELFF. CDR3 coding DNA: TGTGCCAGCACCGGGACAGGGTTTTCCGGGGAGCTGTTTTTT.

This rearrangement joins TRBV11-2 to TRBJ1-2; TRBD1 matches 7 bases. This CDR3 has 15 residues. Germline values: CDR1 SGHAT, CDR2 FQNNGV. V was pared by 5 bases and J by 8 bases, with 14 bases of the junction left unmatched. CDR3 sequence reads: CASSPTGNKVGGYTF. CDR3 nucleotides: TGTGCCAGCAGCCCGACAGGGAATAAGGTGGGCGGCTACACCTTC.

The rearrangement uses TRBV5-1 and TRBJ2-7, with a tentative D call TRBD1 (5 bases). The CDR3 length is 15 residues. Trimming took 0 bases from V and 5 from J, leaving 15 bases between them. Germline V gene lookup returns CDR1 SGHRS and CDR2 YFSETQ. The CDR3 nucleotides read TGCGCCAGCAGCTTGGGACAGAATGTCGTCGACGAGCAGTACGTC. This gives the protein CASSLGQNVVDEQYV.

This clone was seen only once. The chain uses TRBV5-4 and TRBJ2-2, with 7 bases matching TRBD1. The CDR3 extends over 16 amino acids. Germline assignment: CDR1 SGHNT and CDR2 YYREEE (reference sequence). The V and J ends lost 4 bases and 2 bases, in that order; junction bases with no gene match: 8. CDR3 sequence (DNA): TGTGCCAGCAGCACTAACAGGGGCGCCAACACCGGGGAGCTGTTTTTT. Translating it yields CASSTNRGANTGELFF.

The chain carries TRBV29-1 and TRBJ1-1, with D maybe TRBD1 (6 bases). With 2 bases removed from V and 1 base from J, the gap between germline ends came to 11 bases. Germline V CDR1 and CDR2: SQVTM, ANQGSEA. This CDR3 is built from 14 residues. Here the CDR3 reads CSVEPRGTNTEAFF. The CDR3 nucleotides are TGCAGCGTTGAACCCAGGGGCACGAACACTGAAGCTTTCTTT. Full variable domain (rest looked up from reference TRBV29-1 and TRBJ1-1): SAVISQKPSRDICQRGTSLTIQCQVDSQVTMMFWYRQQPGQSLTLIATANQGSEATYESGFVIDKFPISRPNLTFSTLTVSNMSPEDSSIYLCSVEPRGTNTEAFFGQGTRLTVV.

The CDR3: CASTPVGGNSPLHF. CDR3 DNA sequence: TGCGCCAGCACCCCGGTGGGCGGGAATTCACCCCTCCACTTT. This chain joins TRBV4-1 and TRBJ1-6; D is undetermined. Trimming removed 7 bases at V and 7 bases at J, with 14 bases between. The CDR3 contains 14 residues. Germline-derived CDR1 and CDR2 are MGHRA and YSYEKL.

This clone has just a few counts. For the CDR3, the DNA is TGTGCCATCAGTGGAACCAACGGAGCTGAGCAGTTCTTC. The encoded protein is CAISGTNGAEQFF. This chain links TRBV10-3 with TRBJ2-1; D remains ambiguous. V shed 4 bases and J shed 9 bases, with 13 bases lying between them. CDR3 length: 13 residues. Germline CDR1 is ENHRY and CDR2 is SYGVKD.

The chain couples TRBV5-6 to TRBJ2-5; TRBD2 aligns across 8 bases. V lost 6 bases and J lost 5; bases outside the gene matches: 18. The CDR3 spans 17 residues. Germline V lookup: CDR1 SGHDT, CDR2 YYEEEE. CDR3 sequence (DNA): TGTGCCAGCACCCCTGGTGTGCGCGGGGGGACCGGGGAGACCCAGTACTTC. This translates into CASTPGVRGGTGETQYF.

The J gene is TRBJ2-7, the V gene TRBV27; a possible D gene is TRBD2 (6 bases). The CDR3 length is 13 residues. Germline CDR1 MNHEY, CDR2 SMNVEV (reference sequence). Trimming shortened V by 4 bases and J by 5 bases, and 12 bases separated the two germline ends. Here the CDR3 reads CASSWAGRDEQYF. The CDR3 region has the DNA TGTGCCAGCAGTTGGGCGGGGCGGGACGAGCAGTACTTC.

V gene TRBV6-1 combines with J gene TRBJ2-5, with D possibly being TRBD2 (6 bases). The CDR3 runs 15 residues. Germline-derived CDR1 and CDR2 are MNHNS and SASEGT. V dropped 6 bases and J dropped 1 base, with 15 bases sitting between them. The CDR3 coding sequence is TGTGCCAGCAGCCCCACAACCGGGGGCCAAGAGACCCAGTACTTC. Translation: CASSPTTGGQETQYF.

The gene calls are TRBV2 and TRBJ2-1, with TRBD1 identical over 10 bases. The ends lost 7 bases at V and 6 bases at J; junction bases unmatched: 6. The CDR3 has 14 amino acids. From germline, CDR1 is SNHLY and CDR2 FYNNEI. CDR3 nucleotides: TGTGCCAGCAAACGACAGGGGGCGCCCAATGAGCAGTTCTTC. Translated: CASKRQGAPNEQFF.

This chain links TRBV4-2 with TRBJ2-2; D not certain. This CDR3 contains 15 residues. V was trimmed by 0 bases and J by 4 bases, leaving 9 bases between them. The V gene's germline CDR1 is LGHNA and CDR2 YNFKEQ. The CDR3 DNA follows: TGTGCCAGCAGCCAAGATCCAGGTTTCACCGGGGAGCTGTTTTTT. Translating gives CASSQDPGFTGELFF.

V and J are TRBV4-2 and TRBJ1-2, with D perhaps matching TRBD1 (6 bases). V was cut by 0 bases and J by 5 bases, with 19 bases left in between. The CDR3 has 17 residues. The V gene's germline CDR1 is LGHNA and CDR2 YNFKEQ. CDR3 sequence reads: CASSQEGWSGANYGYTF. In DNA form, the CDR3 reads TGTGCCAGCAGCCAAGAGGGGTGGTCAGGGGCGAATTATGGCTACACCTTC.

The rearrangement uses TRBV7-3 and TRBJ2-1; D possibly corresponds to TRBD1 (6 bases). This CDR3 comprises 15 residues. Trimming took off 5 bases at V and 7 bases at J, with 18 bases between the two ends. Looked up from germline, CDR1 is SGHTA and CDR2 is FQGTGA. The CDR3 region is CASSAQGKGDNEQFF. The CDR3 DNA reads TGTGCCAGCAGCGCTCAGGGAAAGGGGGATAATGAGCAGTTCTTC. The full variable domain, completed using reference TRBV7-3 and TRBJ2-1, is GAGVSQTPSNKVTEKGKYVELRCDPISGHTALYWYRQSLGQGPEFLIYFQGTGAADDSGLPNDRFFAVRPEGSVSTLKIQRTERGDSAVYLCASSAQGKGDNEQFFGPGTRLTVL.

This clone has just a few counts. The rearrangement joins TRBV5-1 to TRBJ2-1; 12 bases are shared with TRBD1. The CDR3 length is 15 residues. V gave up 3 bases and J gave up 7 bases; unmatched junction bases: 5. The germline gives CDR1 SGHRS, CDR2 YFSETQ. CDR3 residues: CASSSGQGARNEQFF. The CDR3 DNA follows: TGCGCCAGCAGCTCGGGACAGGGGGCGAGGAATGAGCAGTTCTTC. The full variable domain, completed using reference TRBV5-1 and TRBJ2-1, is KAGVTQTPRYLIKTRGQQVTLSCSPISGHRSVSWYQQTPGQGLQFLFEYFSETQRNKGNFPGRFSGRQFSNSRSEMNVSTLELGDSALYLCASSSGQGARNEQFFGPGTRLTVL.

The gene calls are TRBV19 and TRBJ2-7; no reliable D call. Per the germline V gene, CDR1 is LNHDA and CDR2 is SQIVND (reference sequence). With 5 bases removed from V and 0 bases from J, the gap between germline ends came to 11 bases. The CDR3 covers 14 residues. The CDR3 spells CASSPSLSSYEQYF. The CDR3 region has the DNA TGTGCCAGTAGTCCCTCCTTGAGCTCCTACGAGCAGTACTTC.

This chain uses TRBV5-1 with TRBJ2-3; 10 bases map to TRBD2. The V segment lost 2 bases and the J segment 0 bases; nucleotides outside the gene matches: 6. The length of the CDR3 is 17 residues. Germline CDR1 reads SGHRS; CDR2 reads YFSETQ. CDR3 bases: TGCGCCAGCAGCTTCGGGACTAGCGACCCTAGCACAGATACGCAGTATTTT. It is translated as CASSFGTSDPSTDTQYF.

The chain is built from TRBV7-6 and TRBJ2-7; tentatively, D is TRBD1 (5 bases). This CDR3 contains 11 residues. Germline CDR1 is SGHVS and CDR2 is FNYEAQ. V lost 2 bases and J 6 bases, leaving 5 bases between the germline ends. The CDR3 loop reads CASSLQGEQYF. DNA for the CDR3: TGTGCCAGCAGCTTACAGGGCGAGCAGTACTTC.

This clone showed up just a few times. The chain links TRBV12-5 to TRBJ2-1, with 7 positions matching TRBD2. This CDR3 has 14 residues. CDR1 is LGHNT, CDR2 FRNRAP, per germline. Unmatched junction bases numbered 11, after V lost 6 bases and J lost 9 bases. CDR3 sequence (DNA): TGTGCTAGTGGACCCGGACTAGATCGAGGTGAGCAGTTCTTC. This sequence encodes CASGPGLDRGEQFF.